These 19 T cell receptor beta chains came from one sample sequenced in a study of CD8 T cells in Susac syndrome. RNA totalling roughly 0.5 to 1 ug underwent reverse transcription with random hexamers. TCRdb re-derived calls from the immunoSEQ multiplex PCR reads in MiXCR, one entry per CDR3 protein. This table has more than 100,000 distinct CDR3 sequences, 90% to 95% appearing once. The material sequenced was CD4+ T cells from PBMCs. The source of these receptors is a human donor in good health.

This CDR3 is CASSLIPGNYNEQFF. The CDR3 bases are TGCGCCAGCAGCTTGATCCCGGGAAACTACAATGAGCAGTTCTTC. J is TRBJ2-1 and V is TRBV5-1; tentative D call: TRBD2 (5 bases). The CDR3 totals 15 residues. The germline V and J ends were trimmed by 1 base and 3 bases, with 11 bases remaining between them. The germline gives CDR1 SGHRS, CDR2 YFSETQ.

This chain connects TRBV2 to TRBJ2-7; 9 nucleotides line up with TRBD2. Trimming cost V 10 bases and J 4 bases; bases outside gene matches: 11. The CDR3 is 14 residues long. Germline V CDR1 and CDR2: SNHLY, FYNNEI. The CDR3 DNA reads TGTGCCACTCAGCGGGAGGCCCCGAGATACGAGCAGTACTTC. This sequence encodes CATQREAPRYEQYF.

The chain joins TRBV3-1 to TRBJ2-7; D may be TRBD1 or TRBD2 (5 bases each). Trimming left V 8 bases short and J 9 bases short, with 23 bases between. From germline, CDR1 is LGHDT and CDR2 YNNKEL (reference sequence). The length of the CDR3 is 14 residues. The CDR3 DNA reads TGTGCCAGCGTACCGGGACCAGGGAGAGAGGGGCAGTACTTC. Its translation is CASVPGPGREGQYF.

V and J are TRBV19 and TRBJ2-2; 12 positions agree with TRBD1. J lost 1 base, V lost 5 bases, and 8 bases had no gene match. CDR1 is LNHDA and CDR2 is SQIVND in the germline V gene (reference sequence). The length of the CDR3 is 18 residues. The CDR3 spells CASSSRDRGRWNTGELFF. The CDR3 bases are TGTGCCAGTAGTTCCCGGGACAGGGGGCGCTGGAACACCGGGGAGCTGTTTTTT.

The rearrangement joins TRBV28 to TRBJ1-5, with no clear D. CDR1 MDHEN and CDR2 SYDVKM come from the germline V gene. The V and J ends lost 7 bases and 0 bases respectively, with 16 bases between them. The CDR3 has 16 residues. CDR3 in amino acids: CASTPLGVYSNQPQHF. In DNA form, the CDR3 reads TGTGCCAGCACCCCTCTGGGCGTCTATAGCAATCAGCCCCAGCATTTT. The full variable domain, with the rest looked up from reference TRBV28 and TRBJ1-5, is DVKVTQSSRYLVKRTGEKVFLECVQDMDHENMFWYRQDPGLGLRLIYFSYDVKMKEKGDIPEGYSVSREKKERFSLILESASTNQTSMYLCASTPLGVYSNQPQHFGDGTRLSIL.

The chain carries TRBV2 and TRBJ2-1; tentative D call: TRBD1 (5 bases). The V gene lost 6 bases and the J gene lost 9 bases, with 15 bases spanning the gap. CDR3 length: 13 amino acids. Germline CDR1 SNHLY, CDR2 FYNNEI. This CDR3 is CASRRQGSSEQFF. The CDR3 coding sequence is TGTGCCAGCAGAAGGCAGGGCAGTTCTGAGCAGTTCTTC.

This rearrangement joins TRBV5-1 to TRBJ2-1; TRBD2 matches at 7 bases. This CDR3 contains 14 residues. V dropped 0 bases and J dropped 4; count of bases not matched to a gene: 1. CDR1 is SGHRS and CDR2 is YFSETQ in the germline V gene. The CDR3 reads CASSLDGRYNEQFF. CDR3 bases: TGCGCCAGCAGCTTGGACGGGAGGTACAATGAGCAGTTCTTC.

The chain joins TRBV18 to TRBJ2-2; the D is unclear. The V and J ends lost 0 bases and 2 bases respectively, with 1 base between them. The germline CDR1 and CDR2 sequences are KGHSH and LQKENI. This CDR3 comprises 13 residues. Written as DNA, the CDR3 is TGTGCCAGCTCACCACCAAACACCGGGGAGCTGTTTTTT. Translating it yields CASSPPNTGELFF.

The chain uses TRBV5-4 and TRBJ1-2; a weak D match, TRBD1 (6 bases). V lost 3 bases, J lost 7 bases, and 19 bases lay in between. The CDR3 is made up of 15 amino acids. Germline V CDR1 and CDR2: SGHNT, YYREEE (reference sequence). DNA for the CDR3: TGTGCCAGCAGCTCGGGCGATTTTTGGGGGGCTGGCTACACCTTC. Translating it yields CASSSGDFWGAGYTF.

This chain links TRBV28 with TRBJ2-7, with unresolved D. The CDR3 totals 10 residues. V dropped 5 bases and J dropped 4 bases, with 3 bases sitting between them. The germline V gene encodes CDR1 MDHEN and CDR2 SYDVKM. This chain's CDR3 is CASSKYEQYF. The CDR3 bases are TGTGCCAGCAGTAAGTACGAGCAGTACTTC.

The chain combines TRBV6-1 with TRBJ2-7; 10 positions match TRBD1. The J segment lost 5 bases and the V segment lost 7 bases, leaving 5 bases of the junction unmatched. This CDR3 is built from 13 residues. Germline V gene sequence: CDR1 MNHNS, CDR2 SASEGT. The CDR3 protein is CASTGQGVHEQYF. For the CDR3, the DNA is TGTGCCAGCACAGGACAGGGGGTCCACGAGCAGTACTTC.

This clonotype was detected once. The gene calls are TRBV29-1 and TRBJ2-3; 7 nucleotides match TRBD2. V was pared by 2 bases and J by 0 bases, with 2 bases of the junction left unmatched. Germline V gene sequence: CDR1 SQVTM, CDR2 ANQGSEA. CDR3 length: 14 amino acids. The CDR3 region has the DNA TGCAGCGTTGAAAAGCGGGGTAGCACAGATACGCAGTATTTT. Residues: CSVEKRGSTDTQYF.

V gene TRBV5-1 combines with J gene TRBJ2-3; no reliable D call. The germline gives CDR1 SGHRS, CDR2 YFSETQ. The CDR3 length is 14 residues. V was clipped by 4 bases and J by 3 bases, with 12 bases between them. Here the CDR3 DNA reads TGCGCCAGCAGCCCCTCCACAGCTACAGATACGCAGTATTTT. Its protein product is CASSPSTATDTQYF.

The chain uses TRBV3-1 and TRBJ2-1; D unresolved. The CDR3 spans 14 residues. Per germline, CDR1 LGHDT and CDR2 YNNKEL (reference sequence). Trimming left V 4 bases short and J 1 base short, with 8 bases between. CDR3 amino acids: CASSRLVSYNEQFF. The CDR3 region has the DNA TGTGCCAGCAGCCGGTTAGTGTCCTACAATGAGCAGTTCTTC.

The chain is built from TRBV18 and TRBJ2-1, with no clear D. CDR3 length equals 15 residues. Trimming cost V 3 bases and J 0 bases, with 9 bases left between them. The germline V gene encodes CDR1 KGHSH and CDR2 LQKENI. CDR3 protein: CASSPSISSYNEQFF. The CDR3 DNA is TGTGCCAGCTCACCTTCTATCAGCTCCTACAATGAGCAGTTCTTC.

The chain is built from TRBV29-1 and TRBJ2-7; tentative D call: TRBD2 (5 bases). CDR1 is SQVTM, CDR2 ANQGSEA, per germline. The V gene lost 4 bases and the J gene lost 3 bases, with 16 bases spanning the gap. The CDR3 is 14 amino acids. CDR3 DNA sequence: TGCAGCGTTGTCTCCCGGGAATCTGGCTACGAGCAGTACTTC. Its translation is CSVVSRESGYEQYF.

This sequence joins TRBV15 and TRBJ2-1; TRBD2 agrees at 11 bases. The CDR3 length is 16 residues. V lost 0 bases and J lost 6; bases outside the gene matches: 4. The germline CDR1 and CDR2 sequences are LNHNV and YYDKDF (reference sequence). CDR3 DNA: TGTGCCACCAGCAGAGATTTAGCGGGAGGGCGCAATGAGCAGTTCTTC. It yields the protein CATSRDLAGGRNEQFF. Combining the CDR3 with reference TRBV15 and TRBJ2-1 gives the whole variable domain DAMVIQNPRYQVTQFGKPVTLSCSQTLNHNVMYWYQQKSSQAPKLLFHYYDKDFNNEADTPDNFQSRRPNTSFCFLDIRSPGLGDTAMYLCATSRDLAGGRNEQFFGPGTRLTVL.

The chain joins TRBV14 to TRBJ2-5; weak D call: TRBD1 (6 bases). V dropped 0 bases and J dropped 5 bases, with 10 bases sitting between them. From germline, CDR1 is SGHDN and CDR2 FVKESK. CDR3 length: 14 amino acids. CDR3 sequence: CASSQDQGWETQYF. The CDR3 coding sequence is TGTGCCAGCAGCCAAGATCAGGGGTGGGAGACCCAGTACTTC.

This clonotype has just one count. The rearrangement uses TRBV20-1 and TRBJ2-4; 7 bases fit TRBD2. Germline V gene sequence: CDR1 DFQATT, CDR2 SNEGSKA (reference sequence). There are 14 residues in the CDR3. V was pared by 1 base and J by 8 bases, with 8 bases of the junction left unmatched. In nucleotides, the CDR3 is TGCAGTGCTAGAGTCGGTTCGGGGGGAGACATTCAGTACTTC. As protein: CSARVGSGGDIQYF.